The clone carrying this T cell receptor beta chain was detected a few times. TCRdb keeps only in-frame clones here, not all; method: immunoSEQ multiplex PCR. The sample includes around 4,100 clones, over 60% of them seen just once. In germline, CDR1 is MGHDK, CDR2 SYGVNS. The CDR3 runs 12 residues. The V and J ends lost 2 bases and 5 bases respectively, with 7 bases between them. The record originates from a study of immune evolution from preneoplasia to lung adenocarcinoma. Sequenced input: FFPE adjacent normal lung tissue. The sequence was obtained from a person aged 55 to 79 with lung adenocarcinoma. This rearrangement joins TRBV25-1 to TRBJ2-7; D unresolved. CDR3 sequence reads: CASSERVNEQYF. The CDR3 region has the DNA TGTGCCAGCAGTGAAAGGGTTAACGAGCAGTACTTC.